This TCR beta chain stems from a study of blood T cells in healthy people across ages. With a J-beta primer mix and a sample-barcoded 5' primer, a second PCR ran about 7 to 12 cycles. Each cDNA molecule received a tag from a template-switch adaptor that had 12 random nucleotides. MiXCR was run by TCRdb on the 5' RACE reads, yielding one entry per CDR3 protein. The table includes about 1.6 million distinct CDR3 sequences, 34% detected once. The germline CDR1 and CDR2 sequences are SGHTA and FQGNSA. V gave up 5 bases and J gave up 0 bases, with 13 bases separating them. The CDR3 extends over 15 amino acids.

The chain uses TRBV7-2 and TRBJ1-2; D is unclear. This sequence originates from a woman aged 25 to 45 in good health. What was sequenced was blood. The CDR3 protein is CASSPMAGANYGYTF. CDR3 DNA: TGTGCCAGCAGCCCTATGGCAGGAGCTAACTATGGCTACACCTTC.